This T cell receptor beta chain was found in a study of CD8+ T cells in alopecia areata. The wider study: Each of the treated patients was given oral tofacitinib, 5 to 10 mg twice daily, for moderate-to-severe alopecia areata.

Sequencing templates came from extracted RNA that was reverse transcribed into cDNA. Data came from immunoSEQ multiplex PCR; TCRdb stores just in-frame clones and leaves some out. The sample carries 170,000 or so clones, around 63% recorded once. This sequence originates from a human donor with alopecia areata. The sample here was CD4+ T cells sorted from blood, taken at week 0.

The CDR3 coding sequence is TGCGCCAGCAGCTTGGACAGTGAGAACACTGAAGCTTTCTTT. Translated: CASSLDSENTEAFF. This chain joins TRBV5-1 and TRBJ1-1; no reliable D call. The CDR3 is 14 amino acids. The V gene's germline CDR1 is SGHRS and CDR2 YFSETQ. Trimming cost V 0 bases and J 1 base, with 7 bases left between them.